Each of the 2 T cell receptor beta chains below was sequenced from the same sample in a study of CD8 T cells in ankylosing spondylitis. TCRdb ran MiXCR on the 5' RACE reads and lists one entry per CDR3 protein. In the table there are some 130,000 distinct CDR3 sequences, roughly an eighth of which are singletons. The sequencing sample was made of blood, either unsorted or a sorted T cell fraction (not recorded which). Source of these receptors: a female donor with ankylosing spondylitis or in good health (not recorded which).

This clonotype was recorded a few times. This rearrangement joins TRBV6-5 to TRBJ2-2; TRBD1 aligns across 10 bases. Germline-derived CDR1 and CDR2 are MNHEY and SVGAGI. This CDR3 has 17 residues. Trimming took 7 bases from V and 4 from J; bases not matched to a gene: 12. CDR3 protein: CASTYPTGGAGTGELFF. In DNA form, the CDR3 reads TGTGCCAGCACTTATCCGACAGGGGGCGCCGGCACCGGGGAGCTGTTTTTT.

This clonotype was observed a handful of times. The chain carries TRBV20-1 and TRBJ2-3; D remains ambiguous. In germline, CDR1 is DFQATT, CDR2 SNEGSKA (reference sequence). CDR3 length: 13 amino acids. Trimming cost V 6 bases and J 5 bases, with 15 bases left between them. The CDR3 sequence: CSATQDRRDTQYF. The CDR3 bases are TGCAGTGCAACCCAGGATCGGAGAGATACGCAGTATTTT.